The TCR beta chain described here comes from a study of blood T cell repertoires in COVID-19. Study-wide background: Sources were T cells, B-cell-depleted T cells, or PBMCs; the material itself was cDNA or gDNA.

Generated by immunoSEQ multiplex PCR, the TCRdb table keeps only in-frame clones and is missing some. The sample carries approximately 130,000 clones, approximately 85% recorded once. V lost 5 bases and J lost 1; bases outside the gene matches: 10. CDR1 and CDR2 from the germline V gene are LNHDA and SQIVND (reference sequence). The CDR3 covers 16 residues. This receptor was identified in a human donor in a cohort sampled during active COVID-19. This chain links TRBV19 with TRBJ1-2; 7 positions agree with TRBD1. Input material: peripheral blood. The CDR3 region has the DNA TGTGCCAGTAGTCACAATACGGGACAGATTAACTATGGCTACACCTTC. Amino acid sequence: CASSHNTGQINYGYTF.